This TCR beta chain was recovered during a study of blood T cell repertoires in COVID-19. How the authors handled the data: Amplification of reference gene primers provided the estimated nucleated cell counts. Profiling relied on immunoSEQ multiplex PCR, and the TCRdb table lists in-frame clones only, not all of them. Clone size and V and J calls were adopted from that table, with D and trimming inferred from the DNA. This sample has 200,000 to 250,000 clones, with around 82% found just once. Ages ranged from about 18 to 89 years, with residence in 24 US areas. Assignments of participants to cohorts depended upon their own reported clinical history. V lost 2 bases and J lost 3, with 14 bases in between. The CDR3 is 15 residues long. Germline V lookup: CDR1 SEHNR, CDR2 FQNEAQ (reference sequence).

The rearrangement links TRBV7-9 to TRBJ2-7; tentative D call: TRBD2 (7 bases). Source material: PBMCs or T cells enriched from blood (not recorded which). This sequence was found in a woman between 50 and 59 years old who had been exposed to COVID-19. The CDR3 DNA sequence: TGTGCCAGCAGCTTAAAGGGGGGGTCCGTCTACGAGCAGTACTTC. As protein: CASSLKGGSVYEQYF. Filled out from reference TRBV7-9 and TRBJ2-7, the complete variable domain reads DTGVSQNPRHKITKRGQNVTFRCDPISEHNRLYWYRQTLGQGPEFLTYFQNEAQLEKSRLLSDRFSAERPKGSFSTLEIQRTEQGDSAMYLCASSLKGGSVYEQYFGPGTRLTVT.